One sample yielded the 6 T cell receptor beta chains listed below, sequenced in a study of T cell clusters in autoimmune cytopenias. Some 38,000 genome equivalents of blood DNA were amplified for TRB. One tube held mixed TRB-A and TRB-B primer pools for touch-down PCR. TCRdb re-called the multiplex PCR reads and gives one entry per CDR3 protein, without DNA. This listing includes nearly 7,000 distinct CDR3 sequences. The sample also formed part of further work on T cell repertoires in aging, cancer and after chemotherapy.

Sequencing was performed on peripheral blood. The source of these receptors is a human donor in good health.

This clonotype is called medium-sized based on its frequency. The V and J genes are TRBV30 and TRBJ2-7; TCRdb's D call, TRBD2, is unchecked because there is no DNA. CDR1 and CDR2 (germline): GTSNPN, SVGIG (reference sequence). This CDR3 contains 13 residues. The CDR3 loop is CASSGTRGYEQYF.

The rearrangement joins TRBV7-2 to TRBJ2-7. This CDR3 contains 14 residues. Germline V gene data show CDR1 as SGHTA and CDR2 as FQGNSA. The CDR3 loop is CASSLADLPYEQYF.

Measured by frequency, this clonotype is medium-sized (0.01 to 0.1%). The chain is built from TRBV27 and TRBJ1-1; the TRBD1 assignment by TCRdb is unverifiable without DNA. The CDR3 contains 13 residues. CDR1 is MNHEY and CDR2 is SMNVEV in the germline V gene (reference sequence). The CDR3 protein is CASSAGTSTEAFF.

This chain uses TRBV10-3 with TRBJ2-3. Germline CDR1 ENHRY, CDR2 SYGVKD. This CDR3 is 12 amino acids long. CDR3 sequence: CAIKDSIDTQYF.

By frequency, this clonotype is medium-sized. CDR3 sequence: CASSYGAGSSTDTQYF. This chain joins TRBV6-2 or TRBV6-3 and TRBJ2-3; the D gene TCRdb calls, TRBD1, cannot be checked with no DNA. This CDR3 comprises 16 residues. Germline V lookup: CDR1 MNHEY, CDR2 SVGEGT.

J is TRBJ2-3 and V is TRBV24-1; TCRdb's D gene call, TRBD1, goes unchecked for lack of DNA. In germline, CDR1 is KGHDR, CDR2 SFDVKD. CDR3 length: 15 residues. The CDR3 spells CATRRRTVCKVTQYF.